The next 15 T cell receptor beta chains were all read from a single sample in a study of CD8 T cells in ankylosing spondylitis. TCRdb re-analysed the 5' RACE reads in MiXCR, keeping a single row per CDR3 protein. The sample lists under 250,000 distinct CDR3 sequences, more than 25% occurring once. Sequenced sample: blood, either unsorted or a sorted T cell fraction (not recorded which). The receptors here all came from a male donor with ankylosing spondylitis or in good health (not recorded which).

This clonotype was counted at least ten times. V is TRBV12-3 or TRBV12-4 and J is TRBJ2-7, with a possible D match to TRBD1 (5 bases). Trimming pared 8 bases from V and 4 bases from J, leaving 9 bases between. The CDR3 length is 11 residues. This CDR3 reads CASGAGYEQYF. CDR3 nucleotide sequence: TGTGCCAGCGGAGCAGGGTACGAGCAGTACTTC.

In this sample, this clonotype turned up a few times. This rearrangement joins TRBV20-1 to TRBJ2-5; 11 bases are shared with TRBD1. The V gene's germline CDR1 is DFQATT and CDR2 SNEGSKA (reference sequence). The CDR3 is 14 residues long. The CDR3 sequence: CLPKGQGVLETQYF. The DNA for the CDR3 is TGCCTCCCCAAGGGACAGGGGGTATTAGAGACCCAGTACTTC.

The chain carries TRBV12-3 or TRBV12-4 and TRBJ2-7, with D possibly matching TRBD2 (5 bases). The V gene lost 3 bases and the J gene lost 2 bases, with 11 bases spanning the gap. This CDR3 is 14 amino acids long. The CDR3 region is CASSFEEGAYEQYF. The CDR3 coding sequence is TGTGCCAGCAGTTTCGAAGAGGGCGCCTACGAGCAGTACTTC.

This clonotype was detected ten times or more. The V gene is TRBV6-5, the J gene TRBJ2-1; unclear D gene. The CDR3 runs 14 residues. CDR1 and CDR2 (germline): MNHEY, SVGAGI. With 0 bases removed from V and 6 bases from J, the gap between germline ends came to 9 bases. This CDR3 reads CASSYSPGSNEQFF. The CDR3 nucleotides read TGTGCCAGCAGTTACTCTCCCGGGTCCAATGAGCAGTTCTTC.

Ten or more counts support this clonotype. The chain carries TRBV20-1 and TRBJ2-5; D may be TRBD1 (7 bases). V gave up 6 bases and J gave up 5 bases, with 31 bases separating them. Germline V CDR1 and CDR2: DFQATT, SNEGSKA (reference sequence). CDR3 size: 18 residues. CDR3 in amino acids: CSAPMRDRIEGARETQYF. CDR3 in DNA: TGCAGTGCCCCGATGCGGGACCGCATAGAGGGGGCTCGGGAGACCCAGTACTTC.

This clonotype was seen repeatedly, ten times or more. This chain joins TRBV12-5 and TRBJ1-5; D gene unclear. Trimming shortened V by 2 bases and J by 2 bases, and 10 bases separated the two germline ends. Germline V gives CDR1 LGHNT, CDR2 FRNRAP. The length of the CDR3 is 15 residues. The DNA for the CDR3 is TGTGCTAGTGGTTTGATAAACTACGGCAATCAGCCCCAGCATTTT. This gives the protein CASGLINYGNQPQHF.

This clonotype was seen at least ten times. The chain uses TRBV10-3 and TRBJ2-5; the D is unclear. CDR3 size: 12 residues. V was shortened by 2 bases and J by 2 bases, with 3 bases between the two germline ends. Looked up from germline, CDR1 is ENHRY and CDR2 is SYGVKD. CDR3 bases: TGTGCCATCAGTGAGGGGCAAGAGACCCAGTACTTC. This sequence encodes CAISEGQETQYF.

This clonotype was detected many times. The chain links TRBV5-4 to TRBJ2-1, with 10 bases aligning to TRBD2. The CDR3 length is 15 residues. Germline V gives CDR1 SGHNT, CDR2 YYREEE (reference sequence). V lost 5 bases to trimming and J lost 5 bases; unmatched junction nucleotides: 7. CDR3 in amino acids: CASRKEREGNNEQFF. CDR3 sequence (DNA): TGTGCCAGCAGGAAAGAGCGGGAGGGGAACAATGAGCAGTTCTTC. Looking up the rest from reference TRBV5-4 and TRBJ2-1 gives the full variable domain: ETGVTQSPTHLIKTRGQQVTLRCSSQSGHNTVSWYQQALGQGPQFIFQYYREEENGRGNFPPRFSGLQFPNYSSELNVNALELDDSALYLCASRKEREGNNEQFFGPGTRLTVL.

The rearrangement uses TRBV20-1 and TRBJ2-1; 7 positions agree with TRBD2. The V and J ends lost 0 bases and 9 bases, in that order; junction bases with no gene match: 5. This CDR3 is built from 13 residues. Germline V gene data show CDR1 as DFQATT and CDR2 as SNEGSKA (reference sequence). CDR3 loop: CSARDRASGEQFF. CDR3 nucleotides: TGCAGTGCTAGAGATAGGGCTAGCGGTGAGCAGTTCTTC.

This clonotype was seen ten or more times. CDR3 sequence: CSAIPAGRDTEAFF. CDR3 DNA: TGCAGTGCTATTCCGGCGGGTCGTGACACTGAAGCTTTCTTT. This chain joins TRBV20-1 and TRBJ1-1; D gene uncertain. CDR3 length: 14 amino acids. The V gene's germline CDR1 is DFQATT and CDR2 SNEGSKA (reference sequence). Trimming pared 4 bases from V and 3 bases from J, leaving 15 bases between.

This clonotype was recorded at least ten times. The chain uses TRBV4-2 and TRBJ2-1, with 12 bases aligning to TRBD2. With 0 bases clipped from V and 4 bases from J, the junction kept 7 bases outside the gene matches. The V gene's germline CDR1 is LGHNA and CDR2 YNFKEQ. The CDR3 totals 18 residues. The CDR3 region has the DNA TGTGCCAGCAGCCAAGATCCCCTAGCGGGAGGGCTATACAATGAGCAGTTCTTC. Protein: CASSQDPLAGGLYNEQFF.

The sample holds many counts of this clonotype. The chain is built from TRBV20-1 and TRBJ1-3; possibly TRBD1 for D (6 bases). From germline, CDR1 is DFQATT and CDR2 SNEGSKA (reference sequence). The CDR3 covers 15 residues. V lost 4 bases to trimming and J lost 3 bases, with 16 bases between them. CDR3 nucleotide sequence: TGCAGTGCTAACTCGGACAGTCTGGGTGGAAACACCATATATTTT. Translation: CSANSDSLGGNTIYF.

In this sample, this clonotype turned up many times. The CDR3 sequence is CARLYALGGETQYF. For the CDR3, the DNA is TGTGCCAGACTCTACGCCCTGGGCGGAGAGACCCAGTACTTC. V usage is TRBV28 and J usage is TRBJ2-5; D gene uncertain. The germline V gene encodes CDR1 MDHEN and CDR2 SYDVKM. The CDR3 is 14 residues long. V lost 9 bases to trimming and J lost 4 bases, with 18 bases between them.

CDR3 sequence reads: CASSAIDGVRQPQHF. CDR3 sequence (DNA): TGTGCCAGCAGCGCTATAGACGGGGTTAGGCAGCCCCAGCATTTT. V and J are TRBV5-5 and TRBJ1-5; no clear D gene. The CDR3 extends over 15 amino acids. V was clipped by 4 bases and J by 7 bases, with 18 bases between them. Germline lookup yields CDR1 SGHKS and CDR2 YYEKEE (reference sequence).

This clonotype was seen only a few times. The CDR3, as DNA: TGTGCCAGCAGCTTAGCCCAAAAAGCGCTGAGCTCCTACAATGAGCAGTTCTTC. As protein: CASSLAQKALSSYNEQFF. This chain links TRBV7-2 with TRBJ2-1; D is uncertain. The germline V gene has CDR1 SGHTA and CDR2 FQGNSA. V lost 0 bases to trimming and J lost 0 bases, with 15 bases between them. The CDR3 is 18 residues long.